The present T cell receptor beta chain was sequenced within a study of cytomegalovirus exposure and HLA in healthy donors. Regarding the study as a whole: In a later analysis, most CMV-associated TCR beta chains appeared HLA-restricted. Rarity held for most TCR sequences, but there were some public TCRs that occurred in many donors.

Note on this clone: Its antigen is currently unknown.

The PCR made use of 60 Vbeta and 13 Jbeta primers. Produced via immunoSEQ multiplex PCR; TCRdb's table is partial and in-frame only. The table has approximately 80,000 clones, 55% to 65% seen once. The CDR3 runs to 16 residues. Per germline, CDR1 MDHEN and CDR2 SYDVKM. The V and J ends lost 2 bases and 1 base respectively, with 13 bases between them. This clonotype was sampled from a woman aged 40 to 55 in good health and CMV-seropositive. Sequencing was carried out using PBMCs. The genes are TRBV28 and TRBJ2-3, with D maybe TRBD2 (6 bases). The CDR3 protein is CASSLLGEAGTDTQYF. CDR3 DNA sequence: TGTGCCAGCAGTTTACTGGGGGAGGCCGGCACAGATACGCAGTATTTT.